This T cell receptor beta chain stems from a study of blood T cells in healthy people across ages. Study-wide results and limits: Long-lived donors exceeded aged donors in naive CD4+ cells and diversity.

A J-beta primer mix and a sample-barcoded 5' primer were used in a second PCR of about 7 to 11 cycles. TCRdb re-called the 5' RACE reads through MiXCR, storing one row per CDR3 protein. The table lists some 1.5 million distinct CDR3 sequences, approximately 28% of them singletons. Germline lookup yields CDR1 SGHRS and CDR2 YFSETQ. Trimming shortened V by 3 bases and J by 0 bases, and 12 bases separated the two germline ends. This CDR3 is 15 amino acids long. This clonotype has a handful of counts. Its antigen is not known. The donors, healthy Caucasians from Russia, were aged roughly 6 to 90. The V and J genes are TRBV5-1 and TRBJ2-5; unclear D gene. Sequencing was done on a sample of blood. The clonotype was recovered from a young woman in good health. DNA of the CDR3: TGCGCCAGCAGCTCCTCGCGGCGGTACCAAGAGACCCAGTACTTC. Translation: CASSSSRRYQETQYF.